This TCR beta chain is drawn from a study of Graves' ophthalmopathy and Graves' hyperthyroidism. Excluded: other autoimmune disease, uncontrolled infection, pregnancy or lactation. The authors amplified TCR beta CDR3 regions, and they did so from RNA transcripts for repertoire sequencing. HTBI-primed first-round RT-PCR preceded second-round multiplex PCR. TCRdb reprocessed the multiplex PCR reads via MiXCR and lists one record per CDR3 protein. This sample has approximately 210,000 distinct CDR3 sequences, with about 32% found just once. This clonotype was obtained from a man in his fifties or sixties with Graves' ophthalmopathy. The sample consisted of peripheral blood.

CDR3 region: CASSSDRVGYGYTF. Written as DNA, the CDR3 is TGTGCCAGCAGTTCGGACAGGGTAGGCTATGGCTACACCTTC. This chain links TRBV27 with TRBJ1-2, with 8 positions matching TRBD1. With V trimmed by 4 bases and J by 4 bases, 5 bases remained unmatched. The CDR3 covers 14 residues. Germline loops: CDR1 MNHEY, CDR2 SMNVEV (reference sequence).